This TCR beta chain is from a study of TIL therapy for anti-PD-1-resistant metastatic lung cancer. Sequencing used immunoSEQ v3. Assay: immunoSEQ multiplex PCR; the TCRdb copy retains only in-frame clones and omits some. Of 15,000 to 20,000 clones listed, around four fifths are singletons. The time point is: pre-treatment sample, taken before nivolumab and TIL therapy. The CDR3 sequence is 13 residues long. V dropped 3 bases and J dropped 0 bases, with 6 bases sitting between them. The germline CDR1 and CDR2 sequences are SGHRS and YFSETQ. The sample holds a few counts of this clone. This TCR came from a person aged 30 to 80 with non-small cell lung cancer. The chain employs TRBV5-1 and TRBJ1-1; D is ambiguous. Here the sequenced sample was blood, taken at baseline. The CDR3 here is CASSYNMNTEAFF. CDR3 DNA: TGCGCCAGCAGCTACAACATGAACACTGAAGCTTTCTTT.